The 12 T cell receptor beta chains presented below share a single source sample, sequenced in a study of glioma-infiltrating T cells after dendritic cell vaccination (dated by TCRdb to the mid-2010s). The method was the immunoSEQ multiplex PCR assay. TCRdb stores this immuneACCESS table with in-frame sequences only. Part of the clones is absent; in the studies checked, under half of the shortfall reflects unresolved V genes, and no reason is known for the rest. This sample holds roughly 100,000 clones; 70% to 90% were observed only once. Around 3% of the sample goes to the ten largest clones. The sample here was blood, taken before dendritic cell vaccination. The receptors here all came from a human donor with glioblastoma.

Notes on this clone: Additional DNA sequences in this sample encode the identical CDR3. V is TRBV7-8 and J is TRBJ2-1; tentatively, D is TRBD1 (6 bases). The CDR3 runs to 13 residues. The germline V gene has CDR1 SGHVS and CDR2 FQNEAQ. V was shortened by 3 bases and J by 4 bases, with 7 bases between the two germline ends. This CDR3 reads CASSLDRYNEQFF. CDR3 DNA sequence: TGTGCCAGCAGCTTGGACAGATACAATGAGCAGTTCTTC. Supplemented by reference TRBV7-8 and TRBJ2-1, the full variable domain reads GAGVSQSPRYKVAKRGQDVALRCDPISGHVSLFWYQQALGQGPEFLTYFQNEAQLDKSGLPSDRFFAERPEGSVSTLKIQRTQQEDSAVYLCASSLDRYNEQFFGPGTRLTVL.

This clone was recorded a few times. The chain carries TRBV5-6 and TRBJ1-5; 11 nucleotides match TRBD1. This CDR3 comprises 15 residues. The germline V gene encodes CDR1 SGHDT and CDR2 YYEEEE. V lost 1 base to trimming and J lost 5 bases; unmatched junction nucleotides: 2. The CDR3 sequence: CASSLLDRGHQPQHF. As DNA, the CDR3 is TGTGCCAGCAGCTTGTTGGACAGGGGGCATCAGCCCCAGCATTTT.

The rearrangement joins TRBV27 to TRBJ2-7; 7 bases are shared with TRBD1. With V trimmed by 6 bases and J by 0 bases, 14 bases remained unmatched. The length of the CDR3 is 17 residues. Germline V CDR1 and CDR2: MNHEY, SMNVEV (reference sequence). The CDR3: CASRQSAWDSSSYEQYF. CDR3 DNA sequence: TGTGCCAGCAGGCAATCCGCGTGGGACAGCAGCTCCTACGAGCAGTACTTC.

The rearrangement links TRBV10-3 to TRBJ2-5, with TRBD2 matching over 11 bases. Trimming cost V 3 bases and J 2 bases; bases outside gene matches: 2. The CDR3 is 15 residues long. Germline V gives CDR1 ENHRY, CDR2 SYGVKD. The CDR3 here is CAISDVAGGQETQYF. CDR3 in DNA: TGTGCCATCAGTGACGTAGCGGGAGGGCAAGAGACCCAGTACTTC.

The chain employs TRBV5-8 and TRBJ2-5, with 8 bases that match TRBD1. The V gene end was trimmed by 0 bases and the J gene end by 2 bases; junction bases not matched to a gene: 9. The CDR3 runs 17 residues. CDR1 and CDR2 from the germline V gene are SGHTS and YDEGEE. Here the CDR3 reads CASSLGTGFVRQETQYF. CDR3 DNA sequence: TGTGCCAGCAGCTTGGGGACAGGGTTCGTGAGGCAAGAGACCCAGTACTTC.

This chain joins TRBV11-2 and TRBJ1-6; D is undetermined. This CDR3 has 13 amino acids. V gave up 5 bases and J gave up 16 bases, with 18 bases separating them. The germline V gene encodes CDR1 SGHAT and CDR2 FQNNGV. The CDR3 nucleotides read TGTGCCAGCAGCCAGGACGGGGTGAGCCTACTCCACTTT. It encodes CASSQDGVSLLHF.

V usage is TRBV2 and J usage is TRBJ2-2, with D possibly being TRBD1 (5 bases). The CDR3 covers 13 residues. Germline assignment: CDR1 SNHLY and CDR2 FYNNEI. Trimming left V 7 bases short and J 1 base short, with 7 bases between. The chain's CDR3 is CASNQGNTGELFF. CDR3 in DNA: TGTGCCAGCAATCAGGGGAACACCGGGGAGCTGTTTTTT.

V usage is TRBV5-1 and J usage is TRBJ2-4; D call uncertain. CDR1 is SGHRS and CDR2 is YFSETQ in the germline V gene. This CDR3 region has 15 residues. Deletions cut 0 bases from V and 9 bases from J, with 16 bases between. The CDR3 nucleotides are TGCGCCAGCAGCTTGGGAGAGACACCCGTAGGCATTCAGTACTTC. Its translation is CASSLGETPVGIQYF.

The chain is built from TRBV5-1 and TRBJ1-1, with TRBD1 matching 7 bases. The ends lost 1 base at V and 3 bases at J; junction bases unmatched: 0. CDR1 is SGHRS and CDR2 is YFSETQ in the germline V gene. The CDR3 has 13 residues. This CDR3 is CASSLQGDTEAFF. Here the CDR3 DNA reads TGCGCCAGCAGCTTGCAGGGGGACACTGAAGCTTTCTTT. Full variable domain (remainder filled in from reference TRBV5-1 and TRBJ1-1): KAGVTQTPRYLIKTRGQQVTLSCSPISGHRSVSWYQQTPGQGLQFLFEYFSETQRNKGNFPGRFSGRQFSNSRSEMNVSTLELGDSALYLCASSLQGDTEAFFGQGTRLTVV.

This rearrangement joins TRBV9 to TRBJ1-6; 7 positions match TRBD1. The CDR3 runs 14 residues. V trimming: 0 bases; J trimming: 10 bases; junction bases outside the gene matches: 4. Germline CDR1 and CDR2: SGDLS and YYNGEE. The CDR3 DNA is TGTGCCAGCAGCGTAGAAGGGGGCCGATCACCCCTCCACTTT. This codes for CASSVEGGRSPLHF.

The chain has TRBV5-1 and TRBJ1-2; D perhaps matches TRBD1 (6 bases). The CDR3 has 17 amino acids. The germline V gene has CDR1 SGHRS and CDR2 YFSETQ. V dropped 5 bases and J dropped 4 bases, with 24 bases sitting between them. The CDR3 bases are TGCGCCAGCAGTATAGGCCTACCGGGAAGGGGGACCTATGGCTACACCTTC. Amino acids: CASSIGLPGRGTYGYTF.

The rearrangement uses TRBV5-1 and TRBJ2-7, with D tentatively TRBD1 (6 bases). This CDR3 has 15 residues. Germline values: CDR1 SGHRS, CDR2 YFSETQ. V shed 0 bases and J shed 2 bases, with 12 bases lying between them. The CDR3: CASSLDVGATYEQYF. CDR3 nucleotide sequence: TGCGCCAGCAGCTTGGATGTGGGGGCCACCTACGAGCAGTACTTC.